Sequencing of this T cell receptor beta chain was carried out in a study of control samples from healthy donors and cancer patients. Produced via immunoSEQ multiplex PCR; TCRdb's table is partial and in-frame only. This repertoire shows about 120,000 clones, about 89% found once; its top ten account for about 40%. Germline V gene data show CDR1 as SGHTA and CDR2 as FQGNSA. CDR3 length: 14 amino acids. V gave up 0 bases and J gave up 3 bases, with 8 bases separating them. What was sequenced was blood. This clonotype was sampled from a man aged 45 to 65 in good health. The rearrangement uses TRBV7-2 and TRBJ1-2; TRBD1 is a possible D gene (5 bases). DNA of the CDR3: TGTGCCAGCAGCTTAGCGCGGGGCGACTATGGCTACACCTTC. Translation gives CASSLARGDYGYTF.